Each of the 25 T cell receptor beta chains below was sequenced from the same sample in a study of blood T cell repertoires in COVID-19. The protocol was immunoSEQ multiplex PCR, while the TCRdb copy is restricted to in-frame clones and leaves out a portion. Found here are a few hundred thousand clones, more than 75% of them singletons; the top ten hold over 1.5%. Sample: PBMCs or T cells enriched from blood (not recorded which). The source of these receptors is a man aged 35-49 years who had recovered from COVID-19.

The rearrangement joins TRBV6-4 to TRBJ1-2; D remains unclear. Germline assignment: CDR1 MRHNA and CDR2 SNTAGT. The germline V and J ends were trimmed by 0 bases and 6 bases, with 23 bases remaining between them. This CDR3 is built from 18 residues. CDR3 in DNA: TGTGCCAGCAGTGACTCGTCCAAAGACTTCGGGTGGCGGCATGGCTACACCTTC. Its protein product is CASSDSSKDFGWRHGYTF.

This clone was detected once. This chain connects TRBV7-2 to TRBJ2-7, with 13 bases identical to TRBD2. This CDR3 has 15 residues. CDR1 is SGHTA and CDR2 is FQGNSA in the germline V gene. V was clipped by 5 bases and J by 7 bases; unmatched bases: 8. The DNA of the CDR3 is TGTGCCAGCAGCCCACTAGCGGGAGGGCCCCAGGAGCAGTACTTC. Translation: CASSPLAGGPQEQYF.

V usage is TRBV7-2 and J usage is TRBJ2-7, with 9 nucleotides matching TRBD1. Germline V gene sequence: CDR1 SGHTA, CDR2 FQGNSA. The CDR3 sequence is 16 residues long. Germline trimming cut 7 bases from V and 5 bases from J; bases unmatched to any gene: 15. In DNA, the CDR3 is TGTGCCAGCACTCTTCAAGGGACAGGGAGCGTTGACGAGCAGTACTTC. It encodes CASTLQGTGSVDEQYF.

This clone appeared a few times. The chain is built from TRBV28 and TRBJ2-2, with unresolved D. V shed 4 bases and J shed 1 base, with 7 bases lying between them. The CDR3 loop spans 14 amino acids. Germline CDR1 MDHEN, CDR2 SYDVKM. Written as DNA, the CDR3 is TGTGCCAGCAGTTCCCACTTGAACACCGGGGAGCTGTTTTTT. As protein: CASSSHLNTGELFF.

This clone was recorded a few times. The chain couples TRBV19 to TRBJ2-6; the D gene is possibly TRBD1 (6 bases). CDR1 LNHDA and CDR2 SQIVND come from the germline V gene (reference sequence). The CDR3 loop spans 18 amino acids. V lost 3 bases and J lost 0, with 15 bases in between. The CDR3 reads CASSILQGTYSGANVLTF. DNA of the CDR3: TGTGCCAGTAGTATTCTACAGGGAACTTACTCTGGGGCCAACGTCCTGACTTTC.

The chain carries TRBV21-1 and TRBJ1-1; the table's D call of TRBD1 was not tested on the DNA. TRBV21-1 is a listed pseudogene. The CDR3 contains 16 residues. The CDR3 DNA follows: TGTGCCAGCAGCAAAGAAGACAGGGCAAGAAACACTGAAGCTTTCTTT. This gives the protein CASSKEDRARNTEAFF.

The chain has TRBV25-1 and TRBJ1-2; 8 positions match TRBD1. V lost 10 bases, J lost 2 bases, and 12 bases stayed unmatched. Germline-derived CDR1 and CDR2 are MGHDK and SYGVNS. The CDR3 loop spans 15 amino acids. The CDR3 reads CATRQGTPPNYGYTF. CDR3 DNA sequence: TGTGCCACTAGACAGGGGACCCCGCCAAACTATGGCTACACCTTC.

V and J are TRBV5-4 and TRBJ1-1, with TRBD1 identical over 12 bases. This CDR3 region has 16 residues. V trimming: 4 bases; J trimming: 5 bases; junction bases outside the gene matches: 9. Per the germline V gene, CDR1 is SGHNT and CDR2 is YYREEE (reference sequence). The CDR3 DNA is TGTGCCAGCAGCCGGGACCCGGGACAGGGGGCAACTGAAGCTTTCTTT. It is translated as CASSRDPGQGATEAFF. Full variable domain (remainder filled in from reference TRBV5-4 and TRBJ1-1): ETGVTQSPTHLIKTRGQQVTLRCSSQSGHNTVSWYQQALGQGPQFIFQYYREEENGRGNFPPRFSGLQFPNYSSELNVNALELDDSALYLCASSRDPGQGATEAFFGQGTRLTVV.

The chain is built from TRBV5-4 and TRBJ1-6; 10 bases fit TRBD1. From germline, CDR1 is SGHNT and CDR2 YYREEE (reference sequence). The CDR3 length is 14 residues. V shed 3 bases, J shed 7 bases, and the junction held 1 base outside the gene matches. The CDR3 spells CASSSGQGNSPLHF. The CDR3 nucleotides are TGTGCCAGCAGCTCGGGACAGGGGAATTCACCCCTCCACTTT.

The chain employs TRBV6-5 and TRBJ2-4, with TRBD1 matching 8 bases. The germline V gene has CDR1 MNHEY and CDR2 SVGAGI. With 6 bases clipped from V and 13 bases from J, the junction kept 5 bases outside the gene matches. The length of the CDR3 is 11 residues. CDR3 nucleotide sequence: TGTGCCAGCAGAAGCAGGGGGCCCCAGTACTTC. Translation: CASRSRGPQYF.

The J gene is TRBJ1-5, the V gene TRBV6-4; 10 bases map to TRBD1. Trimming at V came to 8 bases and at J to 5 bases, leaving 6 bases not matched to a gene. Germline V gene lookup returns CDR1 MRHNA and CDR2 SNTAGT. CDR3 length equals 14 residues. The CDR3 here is CASRETGGDQPQHF. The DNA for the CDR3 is TGTGCCAGCCGGGAGACAGGGGGCGATCAGCCCCAGCATTTT.

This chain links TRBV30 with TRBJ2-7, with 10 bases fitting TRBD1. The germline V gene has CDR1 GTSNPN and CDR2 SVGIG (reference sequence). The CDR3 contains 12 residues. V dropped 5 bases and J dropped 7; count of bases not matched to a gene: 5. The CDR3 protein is CAWDRGLGEQYF. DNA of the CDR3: TGTGCCTGGGACAGGGGGCTGGGGGAGCAGTACTTC.

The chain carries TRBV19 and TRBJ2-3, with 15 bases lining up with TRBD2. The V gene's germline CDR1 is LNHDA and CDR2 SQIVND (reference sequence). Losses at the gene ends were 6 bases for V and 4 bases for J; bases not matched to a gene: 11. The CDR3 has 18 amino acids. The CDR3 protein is CASSLLGLAGGGPDTQYF. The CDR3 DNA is TGTGCCAGTAGCCTCCTGGGACTAGCGGGGGGCGGGCCAGATACGCAGTATTTT.

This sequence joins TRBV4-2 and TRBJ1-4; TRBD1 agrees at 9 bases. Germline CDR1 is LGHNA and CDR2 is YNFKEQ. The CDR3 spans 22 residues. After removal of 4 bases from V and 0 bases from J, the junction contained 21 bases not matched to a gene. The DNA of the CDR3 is TGTGCCAGCAGCCCTCAAACTTCGGGACAGGGACTTTCCTCCGCAACTAATGAAAAACTGTTTTTT. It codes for CASSPQTSGQGLSSATNEKLFF.

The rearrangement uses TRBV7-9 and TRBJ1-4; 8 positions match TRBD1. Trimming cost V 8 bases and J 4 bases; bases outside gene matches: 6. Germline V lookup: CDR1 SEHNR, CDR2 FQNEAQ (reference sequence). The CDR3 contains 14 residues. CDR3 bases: TGTGCCAGCGACACAGGGGGGATTAATGAAAAACTGTTTTTT. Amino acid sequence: CASDTGGINEKLFF.

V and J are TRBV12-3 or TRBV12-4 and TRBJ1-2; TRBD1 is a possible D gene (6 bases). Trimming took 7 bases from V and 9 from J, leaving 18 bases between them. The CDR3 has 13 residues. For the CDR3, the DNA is TGTGCCAGCATGGGACATTTCAAGGGGCGCTACACCTTC. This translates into CASMGHFKGRYTF.

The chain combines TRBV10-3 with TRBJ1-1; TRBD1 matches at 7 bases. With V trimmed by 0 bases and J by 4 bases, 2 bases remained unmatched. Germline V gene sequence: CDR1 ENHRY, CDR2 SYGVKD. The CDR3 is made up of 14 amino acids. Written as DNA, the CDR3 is TGTGCCATCAGTGAGTCTGAGGGGGCCACTGAAGCTTTCTTT. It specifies CAISESEGATEAFF.

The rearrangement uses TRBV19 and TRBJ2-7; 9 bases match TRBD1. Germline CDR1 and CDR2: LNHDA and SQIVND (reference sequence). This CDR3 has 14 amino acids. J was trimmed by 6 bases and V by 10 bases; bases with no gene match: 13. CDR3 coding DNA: TGTGCCACTCGGACAGGGGCGCGTCCCTCCGAGCAGTACTTC. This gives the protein CATRTGARPSEQYF.

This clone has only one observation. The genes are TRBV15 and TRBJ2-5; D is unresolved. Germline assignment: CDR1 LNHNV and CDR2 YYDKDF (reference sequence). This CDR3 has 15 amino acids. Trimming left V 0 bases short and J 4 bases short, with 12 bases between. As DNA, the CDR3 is TGTGCCACCAGCAGAGATTCGAGTCGAGGAGAGACCCAGTACTTC. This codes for CATSRDSSRGETQYF.

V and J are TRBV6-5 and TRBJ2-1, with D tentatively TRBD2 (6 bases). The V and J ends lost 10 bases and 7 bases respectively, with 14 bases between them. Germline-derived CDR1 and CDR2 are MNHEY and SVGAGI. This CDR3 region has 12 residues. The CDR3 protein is CATGTGSNEQFF. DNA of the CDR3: TGTGCCACCGGGACTGGGTCGAATGAGCAGTTCTTC.

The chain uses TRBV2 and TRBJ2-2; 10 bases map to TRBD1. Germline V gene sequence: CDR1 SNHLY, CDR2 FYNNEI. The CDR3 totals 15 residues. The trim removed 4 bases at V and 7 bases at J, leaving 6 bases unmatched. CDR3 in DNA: TGTGCCAGCAGTGCCGAGACAGGGGGCTTCGGGGAGCTGTTTTTT. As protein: CASSAETGGFGELFF.

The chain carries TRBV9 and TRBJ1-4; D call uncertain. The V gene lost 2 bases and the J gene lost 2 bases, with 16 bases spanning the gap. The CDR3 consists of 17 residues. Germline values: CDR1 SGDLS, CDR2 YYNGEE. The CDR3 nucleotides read TGTGCCAGCAGCGTTAGCGGGAACAGCCTGACTAATGAAAAACTGTTTTTT. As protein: CASSVSGNSLTNEKLFF.

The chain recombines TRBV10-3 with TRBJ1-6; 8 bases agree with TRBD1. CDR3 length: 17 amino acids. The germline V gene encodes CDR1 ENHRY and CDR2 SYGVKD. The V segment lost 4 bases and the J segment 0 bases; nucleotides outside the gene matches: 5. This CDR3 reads CAISVDRGSSYNSPLHF. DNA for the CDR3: TGTGCCATCAGTGTTGACAGGGGTTCCTCCTATAATTCACCCCTCCACTTT.

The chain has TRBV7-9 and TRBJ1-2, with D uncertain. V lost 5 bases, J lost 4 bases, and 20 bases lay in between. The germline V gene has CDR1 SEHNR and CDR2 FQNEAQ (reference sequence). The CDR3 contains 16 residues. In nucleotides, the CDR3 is TGTGCCAGCAGCCCACGCGGGGTCCAGTTATTCTATGGCTACACCTTC. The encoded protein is CASSPRGVQLFYGYTF.

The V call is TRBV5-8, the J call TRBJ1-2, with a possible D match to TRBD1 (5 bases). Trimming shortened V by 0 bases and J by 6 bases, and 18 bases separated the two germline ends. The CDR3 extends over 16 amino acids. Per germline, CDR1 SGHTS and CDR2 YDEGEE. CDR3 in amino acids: CASSLVSRGRVHGYTF. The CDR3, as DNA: TGTGCCAGCAGCTTGGTGTCTCGGGGGAGGGTACATGGCTACACCTTC.